The TCR beta chain under discussion was sequenced for a study of molecular identifiers for immune sequencing clone quantification. Study-wide results and limits: Clonotypes surpassing 20 RNA copies contained over 99% of effector molecules, versus under 1% in naive cells. Because of identical TCR molecules sharing a barcode, sizes of highly expanded clones could be underestimated.

TCRdb re-called the PCR reads with MiXCR, one entry per CDR3 protein. The data contain over 600,000 distinct CDR3 sequences, about 20% of them singletons. Between the trimmed V and J ends, which lost 4 bases and 0 bases, there was a span of 23 bases. There are 19 residues in the CDR3. Germline CDR1 is SEHNR and CDR2 is FQNEAQ (reference sequence). This clonotype has a count of ten or more. Antigen: not known. CD8+CD4-CCR7+CD45RA+ sorting gave the naive CD8 T cells. Sequenced: naive CD8+ T cells from blood, with Jurkat cell RNA spiked in. Described subset: FACS-sorted CD8+CD4-CCR7+CD45RA+ naive T cells. The clonotype comes from a human donor in good health. Some libraries in this study had Jurkat cell RNA spiked in. V and J are TRBV7-9 and TRBJ2-3; TRBD2 is a possible D gene (7 bases). Written as DNA, the CDR3 is TGTGCCAGCAGCTCGCCCCGTGAGGGGGGGACGTATAGCACAGATACGCAGTATTTT. Translation gives CASSSPREGGTYSTDTQYF.